This TCR beta chain was documented in a study of T cells after posttransplantation cyclophosphamide. Study outcomes and limitations: TRB clonality was highly associated with recipient CMV seropositivity and reactivation. Skin or GI-infiltrating T cells shared few TRB sequences with blood. Donor-recipient repertoire similarity was low at 1-2 months, rising over year one.

This clone was detected ten times or more. Its antigen is unidentified. Sequencing used immunoSEQ multiplex PCR; TCRdb keeps in-frame clones, though not all of them. The profile covers tens of thousands of clones, none occurring a single time. Trimming removed 10 bases at V and 6 bases at J, with 21 bases between. Germline V lookup: CDR1 MDHEN, CDR2 SYDVKM. CDR3 length: 15 amino acids. Sequencing was carried out using PBMCs. V and J are TRBV28 and TRBJ1-4, with D maybe TRBD1 (5 bases). The clonotype originates from a woman between 50 and 59 years old in good health and a related stem cell transplant donor. CDR3 sequence reads: CAIQLGGTPYEKLFF. CDR3 DNA sequence: TGTGCCATCCAATTGGGGGGGACCCCATATGAAAAACTGTTTTTT.